Each of the 8 T cell receptor beta chains below was sequenced from the same sample in a study of graft-versus-host responses after intestinal transplantation. These receptors are not linked to any known antigen. Measured with immunoSEQ multiplex PCR; TCRdb has only the in-frame clones, and not every one. Here the sample spans about 110,000 clones, roughly 87% being singletons. The source was unstimulated CD4+ T cells sorted from spleen or lymph node cells, collected before transplant. Receptors originate from a human donor who was the organ donor for an intestinal transplant.

The chain's CDR3 is CATVAGETGELFF. CDR3 coding DNA: TGTGCCACAGTAGCGGGAGAGACCGGGGAGCTGTTTTTT. The gene calls are TRBV2 and TRBJ2-2; 9 bases match TRBD2. The CDR3 covers 13 residues. After removal of 10 bases from V and 5 bases from J, the junction contained 5 bases not matched to a gene. The V gene's germline CDR1 is SNHLY and CDR2 FYNNEI.

The chain has TRBV2 and TRBJ1-5, with D unclear. CDR1 is SNHLY and CDR2 is FYNNEI in the germline V gene. V was trimmed by 5 bases and J by 0 bases, leaving 8 bases between them. The CDR3 is 14 amino acids. The CDR3 coding sequence is TGTGCCAGCAGTTTGAGATTTAGCAATCAGCCCCAGCATTTT. This sequence encodes CASSLRFSNQPQHF.

V is TRBV10-1 and J is TRBJ2-5; 7 bases line up with TRBD1. Germline CDR1 WNHNN, CDR2 SYGVQD (reference sequence). This CDR3 spans 14 amino acids. The junction had 4 bases not matched to a gene; V was cut back by 6 bases and J by 0 bases. The CDR3 loop is CASSSGQHQETQYF. The DNA of the CDR3 is TGCGCCAGCAGCTCGGGACAGCACCAAGAGACCCAGTACTTC.

This clone was seen once. V is TRBV15 and J is TRBJ1-5; D not resolved. The CDR3 consists of 15 residues. Germline CDR1 LNHNV, CDR2 YYDKDF (reference sequence). Trimming pared 0 bases from V and 1 base from J, leaving 7 bases between. As DNA, the CDR3 is TGTGCCACCAGCAGAGATATCGCCAGCAATCAGCCCCAGCATTTT. The encoded protein is CATSRDIASNQPQHF.

The chain joins TRBV19 to TRBJ1-5, with TRBD1 matching over 9 bases. The junction had 5 bases not matched to a gene; V was cut back by 4 bases and J by 7 bases. The CDR3 covers 14 residues. Per germline, CDR1 LNHDA and CDR2 SQIVND (reference sequence). CDR3 nucleotides: TGTGCCAGTAGTAGGGGACAGGGTTTACAGCCCCAGCATTTT. Amino acid sequence: CASSRGQGLQPQHF.

The CDR3 DNA is TGTGCCAGCACCCTTCGTAGGGGGACCTACCTCGAGCAGTACTTC. Its protein is CASTLRRGTYLEQYF. The V gene is TRBV6-1, the J gene TRBJ2-7; D might be TRBD1 (6 bases). Germline CDR1 MNHNS, CDR2 SASEGT. This CDR3 spans 15 amino acids. Trimming stripped 7 bases from V and 6 bases from J, with 22 bases between.

This clone was counted only a few times. The chain is built from TRBV5-1 and TRBJ2-7; a possible D gene is TRBD1 (5 bases). Germline CDR1 and CDR2: SGHRS and YFSETQ. The CDR3 extends over 14 amino acids. Trimming shortened V by 4 bases and J by 2 bases, and 13 bases separated the two germline ends. The CDR3 sequence is CASSPWGRPYEQYF. Written as DNA, the CDR3 is TGCGCCAGCAGCCCCTGGGGCCGTCCCTACGAGCAGTACTTC. The full variable domain, its missing parts supplied by reference TRBV5-1 and TRBJ2-7, is KAGVTQTPRYLIKTRGQQVTLSCSPISGHRSVSWYQQTPGQGLQFLFEYFSETQRNKGNFPGRFSGRQFSNSRSEMNVSTLELGDSALYLCASSPWGRPYEQYFGPGTRLTVT.

The genes are TRBV4-1 and TRBJ2-3; TRBD1 matches at 9 bases. The CDR3 loop spans 14 amino acids. Losses at the gene ends were 4 bases for V and 3 bases for J; bases not matched to a gene: 2. Looked up from germline, CDR1 is MGHRA and CDR2 is YSYEKL. Here the CDR3 reads CASSPGQGTDTQYF. The DNA for the CDR3 is TGCGCCAGCAGCCCTGGACAGGGGACAGATACGCAGTATTTT.